This T cell receptor beta chain comes out of a study of T cells in Graves' hyperthyroidism and ophthalmopathy. Points from the study as a whole: Stable hyperthyroidism and ophthalmopathy were separated using 13 V-J signatures.

RNA transcripts yielded amplified TCR beta CDR3 regions. In the first-round RT-PCR of the TCR CDR3, the HTBI primer set was used. TCRdb passed the multiplex PCR reads through MiXCR, listing each CDR3 protein once. Among approximately 640,000 distinct CDR3 sequences listed, around 15% were seen once. This clonotype was seen a handful of times. The antigen is not known. The germline gives CDR1 LNHDA, CDR2 SQIVND (reference sequence). This CDR3 is 14 amino acids long. The V and J ends lost 3 bases and 4 bases respectively, with 12 bases between them. This TCR derives from a woman younger than 45 with Graves' hyperthyroidism. V usage is TRBV19 and J usage is TRBJ1-1, with no clear D. The material sequenced was blood. The CDR3 is CASSMIGLGTEAFF. The CDR3 DNA reads TGTGCCAGTAGTATGATAGGGTTGGGCACTGAAGCTTTCTTT. The whole variable domain, filled in from reference TRBV19 and TRBJ1-1, reads DGGITQSPKYLFRKEGQNVTLSCEQNLNHDAMYWYRQDPGQGLRLIYYSQIVNDFQKGDIAEGYSVSREKKESFPLTVTSAQKNPTAFYLCASSMIGLGTEAFFGQGTRLTVV.